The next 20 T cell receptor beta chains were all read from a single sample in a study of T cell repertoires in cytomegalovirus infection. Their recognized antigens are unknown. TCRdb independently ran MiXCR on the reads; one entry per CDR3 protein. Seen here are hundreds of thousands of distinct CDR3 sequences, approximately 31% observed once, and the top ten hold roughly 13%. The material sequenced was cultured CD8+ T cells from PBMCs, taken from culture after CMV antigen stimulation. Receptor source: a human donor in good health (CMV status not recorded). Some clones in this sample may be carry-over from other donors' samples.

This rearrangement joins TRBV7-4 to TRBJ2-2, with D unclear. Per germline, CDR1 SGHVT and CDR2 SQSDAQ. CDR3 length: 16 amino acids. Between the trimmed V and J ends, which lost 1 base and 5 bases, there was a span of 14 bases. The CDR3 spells CASSLDPPVRTGELFF. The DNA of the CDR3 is TGTGCCAGCAGCTTAGATCCCCCCGTAAGGACCGGGGAGCTGTTTTTT.

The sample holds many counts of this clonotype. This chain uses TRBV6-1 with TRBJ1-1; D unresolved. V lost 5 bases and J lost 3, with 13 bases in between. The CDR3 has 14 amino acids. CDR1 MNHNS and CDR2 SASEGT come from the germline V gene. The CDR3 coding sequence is TGTGCCAGCAGTTTTGGCCCTTGGGACACTGAAGCTTTCTTT. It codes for CASSFGPWDTEAFF.

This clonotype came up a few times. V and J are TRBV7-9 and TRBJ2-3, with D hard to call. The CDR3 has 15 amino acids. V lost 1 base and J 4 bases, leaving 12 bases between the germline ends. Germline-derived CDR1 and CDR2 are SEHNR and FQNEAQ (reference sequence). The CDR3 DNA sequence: TGTGCCAGCAGCTTAGTTTTGGAAAGGGCAGATACGCAGTATTTT. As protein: CASSLVLERADTQYF.

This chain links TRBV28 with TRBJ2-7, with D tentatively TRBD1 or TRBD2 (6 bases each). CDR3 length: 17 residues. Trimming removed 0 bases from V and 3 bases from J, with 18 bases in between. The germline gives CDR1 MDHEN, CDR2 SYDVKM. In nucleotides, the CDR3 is TGTGCCAGCAGTTTATGCCGAAGAGGGGGGCATTTCTACGAGCAGTACGTC. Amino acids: CASSLCRRGGHFYEQYV.

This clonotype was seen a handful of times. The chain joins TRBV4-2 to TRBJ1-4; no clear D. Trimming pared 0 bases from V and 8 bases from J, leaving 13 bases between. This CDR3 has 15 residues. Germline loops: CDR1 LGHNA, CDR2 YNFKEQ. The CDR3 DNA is TGTGCCAGCAGCCAAGAGAAGGGAGTCCTAGAAAAACTGTTTTTT. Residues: CASSQEKGVLEKLFF.

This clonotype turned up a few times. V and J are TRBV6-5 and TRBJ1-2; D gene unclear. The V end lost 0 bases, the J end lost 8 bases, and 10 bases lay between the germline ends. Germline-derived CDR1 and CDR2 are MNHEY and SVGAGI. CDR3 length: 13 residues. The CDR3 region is CASSYSTGVGYTF. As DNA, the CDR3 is TGTGCCAGCAGTTACTCGACCGGGGTAGGCTACACCTTC.

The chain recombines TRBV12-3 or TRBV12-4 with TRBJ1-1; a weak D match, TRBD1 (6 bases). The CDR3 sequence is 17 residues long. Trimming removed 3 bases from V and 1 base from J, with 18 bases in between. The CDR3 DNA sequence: TGTGCCAGCAGTTTCTCTGTACAGGGTCGGGGGAACACTGAAGCTTTCTTT. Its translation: CASSFSVQGRGNTEAFF.

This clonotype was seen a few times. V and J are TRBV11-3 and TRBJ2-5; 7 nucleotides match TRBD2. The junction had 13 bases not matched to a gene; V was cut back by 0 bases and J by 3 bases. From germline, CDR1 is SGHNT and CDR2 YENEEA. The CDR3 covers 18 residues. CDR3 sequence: CASSLESFGGGSKETQYF. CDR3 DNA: TGTGCCAGCAGCTTAGAGAGCTTTGGCGGGGGAAGTAAAGAGACCCAGTACTTC.

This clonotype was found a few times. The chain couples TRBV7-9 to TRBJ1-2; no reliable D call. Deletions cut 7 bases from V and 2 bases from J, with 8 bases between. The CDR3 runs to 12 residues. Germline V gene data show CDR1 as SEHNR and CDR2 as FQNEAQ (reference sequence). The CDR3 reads CASTLGNYGYTF. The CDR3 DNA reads TGTGCCAGCACCCTTGGGAACTATGGCTACACCTTC.

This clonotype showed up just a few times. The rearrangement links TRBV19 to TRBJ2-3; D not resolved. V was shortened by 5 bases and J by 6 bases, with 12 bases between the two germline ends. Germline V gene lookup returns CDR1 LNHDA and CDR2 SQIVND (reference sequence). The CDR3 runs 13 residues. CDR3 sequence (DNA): TGTGCCAGTAGTGAACGACACTGGGATACGCAGTATTTT. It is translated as CASSERHWDTQYF.

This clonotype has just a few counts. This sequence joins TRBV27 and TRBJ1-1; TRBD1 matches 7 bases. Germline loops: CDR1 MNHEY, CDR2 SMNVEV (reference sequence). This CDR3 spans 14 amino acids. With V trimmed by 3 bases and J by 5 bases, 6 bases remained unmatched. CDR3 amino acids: CASSFEGGRTEAFF. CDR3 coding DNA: TGTGCCAGCAGTTTTGAAGGGGGCAGAACTGAAGCTTTCTTT.

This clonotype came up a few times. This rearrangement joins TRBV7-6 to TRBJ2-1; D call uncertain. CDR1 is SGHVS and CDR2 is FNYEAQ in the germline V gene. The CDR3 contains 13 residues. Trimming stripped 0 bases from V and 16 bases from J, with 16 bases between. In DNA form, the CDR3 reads TGTGCCAGCAGCTTAGCGCTGGGTCAGTTGTACTTCTTC. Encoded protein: CASSLALGQLYFF.

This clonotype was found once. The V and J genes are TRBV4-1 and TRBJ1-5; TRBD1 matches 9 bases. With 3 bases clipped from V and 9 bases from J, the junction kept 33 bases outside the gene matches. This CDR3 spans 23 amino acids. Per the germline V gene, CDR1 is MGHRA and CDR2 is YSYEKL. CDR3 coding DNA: TGCGCCAGCAGCCATTTGGGAGGGAGTCGGAGACGGGACAGGGAGTATTTTGTATGGCCCCAGCATTTT. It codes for CASSHLGGSRRRDREYFVWPQHF.

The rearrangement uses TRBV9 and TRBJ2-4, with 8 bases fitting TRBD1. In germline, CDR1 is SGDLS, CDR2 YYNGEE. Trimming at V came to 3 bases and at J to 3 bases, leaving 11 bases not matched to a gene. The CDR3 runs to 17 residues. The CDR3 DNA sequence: TGTGCCAGCAGCGCAGCGTCCAGGGGGCATGACAAAAACATTCAGTACTTC. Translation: CASSAASRGHDKNIQYF.

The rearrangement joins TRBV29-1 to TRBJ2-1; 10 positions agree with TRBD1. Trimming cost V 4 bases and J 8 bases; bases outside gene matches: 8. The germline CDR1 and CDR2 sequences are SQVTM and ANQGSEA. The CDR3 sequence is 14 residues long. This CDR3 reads CSVGGTGVHHEQFF. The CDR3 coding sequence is TGCAGCGTTGGAGGGACAGGGGTCCACCATGAGCAGTTCTTC.

The DNA of the CDR3 is TGTGCCGTCTCCCCGATTGGACAGGCGTACGAGCAGTACGTC. This gives the protein CAVSPIGQAYEQYV. V usage is TRBV6-6 and J usage is TRBJ2-7; 7 bases fit TRBD1. This CDR3 is built from 14 residues. Losses at the gene ends were 11 bases for V and 4 bases for J; bases not matched to a gene: 14. CDR1 and CDR2 (germline): MNHNY, SVGAGI (reference sequence).

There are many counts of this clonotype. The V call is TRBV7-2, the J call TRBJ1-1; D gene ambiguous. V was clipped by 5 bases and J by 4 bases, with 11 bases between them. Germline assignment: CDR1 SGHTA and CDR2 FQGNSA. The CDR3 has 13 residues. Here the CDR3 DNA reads TGTGCCAGCAGCCCGGTTGCGGGCACTGAAGCTTTCTTT. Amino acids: CASSPVAGTEAFF.

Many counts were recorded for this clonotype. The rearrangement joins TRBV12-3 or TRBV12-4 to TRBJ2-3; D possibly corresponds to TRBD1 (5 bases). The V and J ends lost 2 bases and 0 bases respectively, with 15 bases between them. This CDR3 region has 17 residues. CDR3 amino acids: CASSLLPGLPSTDTQYF. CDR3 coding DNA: TGTGCCAGCAGTTTACTTCCAGGGCTACCTAGCACAGATACGCAGTATTTT.

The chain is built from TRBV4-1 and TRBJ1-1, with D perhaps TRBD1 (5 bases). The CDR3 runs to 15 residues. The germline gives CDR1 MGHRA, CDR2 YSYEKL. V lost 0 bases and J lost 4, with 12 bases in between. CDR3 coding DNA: TGCGCCAGCAGCCAAGATCCAGGGTCATCCACTGAAGCTTTCTTT. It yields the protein CASSQDPGSSTEAFF.

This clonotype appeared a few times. CDR3 coding DNA: TGTGCCAGCAGCTCAGCCGACAGGGTGGAAAAACTGTTTTTT. It codes for CASSSADRVEKLFF. V and J are TRBV5-5 and TRBJ1-4, with 7 bases matching TRBD1. V was clipped by 3 bases and J by 8 bases; unmatched bases: 7. This CDR3 spans 14 amino acids. CDR1 SGHKS and CDR2 YYEKEE come from the germline V gene (reference sequence).